This paragraph reports one T cell receptor beta chain. Losses at the gene ends were 4 bases for V and 1 base for J; bases not matched to a gene: 4. The CDR3 has 16 amino acids. CDR1 is SGHNT and CDR2 is YYREEE in the germline V gene (reference sequence). These data are taken from a study of blood T cell repertoires in COVID-19. Study-wide context: The United States, Italy and Spain provided the acute and convalescent COVID-19 samples.

Clones were read by immunoSEQ multiplex PCR, and TCRdb kept only the in-frame ones, dropping some. The table has about 81,000 clones, approximately 85% seen once. Source material: peripheral blood. J is TRBJ1-3 and V is TRBV5-4; TRBD1 matches 11 bases. This receptor was identified in a human donor in a cohort sampled during active COVID-19. This chain's CDR3 is CASSRGQGGSGNTIYF. Here the CDR3 DNA reads TGTGCCAGCAGCAGGGGACAGGGGGGATCTGGAAACACCATATATTTT.